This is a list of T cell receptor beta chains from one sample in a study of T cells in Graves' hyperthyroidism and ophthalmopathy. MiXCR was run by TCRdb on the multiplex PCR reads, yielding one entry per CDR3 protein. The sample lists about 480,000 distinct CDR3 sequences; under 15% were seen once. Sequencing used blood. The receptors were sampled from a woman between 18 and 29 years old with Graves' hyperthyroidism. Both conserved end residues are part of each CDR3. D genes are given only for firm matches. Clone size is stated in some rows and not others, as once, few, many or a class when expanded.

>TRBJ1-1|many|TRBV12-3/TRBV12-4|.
CASSLRTKMNTEAFF
TGTGCCAGCAGTTTGAGGACAAAAATGAACACTGAAGCTTTCTTT
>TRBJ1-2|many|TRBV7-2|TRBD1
CASSLDRIYGYTF
TGTGCCAGCAGCTTGGACAGGATCTATGGCTACACCTTC
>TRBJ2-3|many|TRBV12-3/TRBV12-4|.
CASSFPGTTQYF
TGTGCCAGCAGCTTTCCTGGTACTACGCAGTATTTT
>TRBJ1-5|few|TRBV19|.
CASSIGGVFNQPQHF
TGTGCCAGTAGTATTGGGGGGGTTTTCAATCAGCCCCAGCATTTT
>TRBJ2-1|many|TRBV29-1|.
CSVDSLGTYNEQFF
TGCAGCGTTGATTCCCTCGGGACCTACAATGAGCAGTTCTTC
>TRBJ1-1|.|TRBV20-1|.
CSAREGGRNTEAFF
TGCAGTGCTAGAGAAGGGGGGCGGAACACTGAAGCTTTCTTT
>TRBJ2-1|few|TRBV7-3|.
CASSPGTPAYNEQFF
TGTGCCAGCAGCCCCGGAACTCCGGCCTACAATGAGCAGTTCTTC
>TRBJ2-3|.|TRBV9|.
CASKGRTSTDTQYF
TGTGCCAGCAAAGGTCGGACTAGCACAGATACGCAGTATTTT
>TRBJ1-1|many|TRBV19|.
CASSIPYRGTEAFF
TGTGCCAGTAGTATTCCCTACCGAGGCACTGAAGCTTTCTTT
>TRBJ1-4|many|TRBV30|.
CAWSESQQFGEKLFF
TGTGCCTGGAGTGAATCCCAACAGTTCGGCGAAAAACTGTTTTTT
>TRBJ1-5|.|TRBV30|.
CAWSEGVDQPQHF
TGTGCCTGGAGTGAGGGAGTGGATCAGCCCCAGCATTTT
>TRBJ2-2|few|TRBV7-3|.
CASSPRQAGELFF
TGTGCCAGCAGCCCCCGGCAGGCCGGGGAGCTGTTTTTT
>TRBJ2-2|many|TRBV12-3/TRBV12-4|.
CASRSRDYTGELFF
TGTGCCAGCAGAAGCAGGGATTACACCGGGGAGCTGTTTTTT
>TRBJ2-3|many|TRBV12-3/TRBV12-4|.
CASRLALATDTQYF
TGTGCCAGCAGACTAGCCCTAGCTACAGATACGCAGTATTTT
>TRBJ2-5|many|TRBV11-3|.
CASSNRLERETQYF
TGTGCCAGCAGCAACCGGCTAGAGAGGGAGACCCAGTACTTC
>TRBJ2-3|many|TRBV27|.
CASSLLTDSSTDTQYF
TGTGCCAGCAGTTTATTGACAGACTCTAGCACAGATACGCAGTATTTT
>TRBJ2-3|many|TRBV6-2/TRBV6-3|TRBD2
CASSYSRLAGRDTQYF
TGTGCCAGCAGTTACTCGAGGCTAGCGGGGAGGGATACGCAGTATTTT
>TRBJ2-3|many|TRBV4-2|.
CASSQLGQVITDTQYF
TGTGCCAGCAGCCAATTAGGGCAGGTGATCACAGATACGCAGTATTTT
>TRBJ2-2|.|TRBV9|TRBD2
CASSVVAGGNTGELFF
TGTGCCAGCAGCGTAGTAGCGGGTGGGAACACCGGGGAGCTGTTTTTT
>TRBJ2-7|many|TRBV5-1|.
CASSPDYYYEQYF
TGCGCCAGCAGCCCGGACTACTACTACGAGCAGTACTTC
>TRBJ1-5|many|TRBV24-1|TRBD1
CATSDAGGINQPQHF
TGTGCCACCAGTGATGCAGGGGGTATCAATCAGCCCCAGCATTTT
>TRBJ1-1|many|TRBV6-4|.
CASSEATSNTEAFF
TGTGCCAGCAGTGAGGCCACTAGTAACACTGAAGCTTTCTTT
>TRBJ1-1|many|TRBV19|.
CASSYVGGNTEAFF
TGTGCCAGTAGCTATGTGGGGGGGAACACTGAAGCTTTCTTT
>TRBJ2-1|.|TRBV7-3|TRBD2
CASSSISGTSGNNEQFF
TGTGCCAGCAGCTCCATCTCCGGGACTAGCGGGAACAATGAGCAGTTCTTC
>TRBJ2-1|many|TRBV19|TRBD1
CASSTGQGNEQFF
TGTGCCAGTAGTACGGGACAGGGCAATGAGCAGTTCTTC
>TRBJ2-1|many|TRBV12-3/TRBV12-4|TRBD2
CATEREASYNEQFF
TGTGCCACAGAGCGGGAGGCCTCCTACAATGAGCAGTTCTTC
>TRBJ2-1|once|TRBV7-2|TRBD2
CASSNGTSGINEQFF
TGTGCCAGCAGCAACGGGACTAGCGGGATTAATGAGCAGTTCTTC
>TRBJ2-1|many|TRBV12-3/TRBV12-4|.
CASSRSSDEQFF
TGTGCCAGCAGCCGATCTAGCGATGAGCAGTTCTTC
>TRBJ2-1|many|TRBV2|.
CASKTVNEQFF
TGTGCCAGCAAGACAGTCAATGAGCAGTTCTTC
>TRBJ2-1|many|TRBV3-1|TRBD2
CASSLSTSGRLDEQFF
TGTGCCAGCAGTCTTTCGACTAGCGGGAGATTAGATGAGCAGTTCTTC
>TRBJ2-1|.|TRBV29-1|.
CGMRERAMQFF
TGCGGCATGAGGGAAAGGGCGATGCAGTTCTTC
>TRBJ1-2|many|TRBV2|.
CASTPYPQGNYGYTF
TGTGCCAGCACCCCCTACCCTCAGGGGAACTATGGCTACACCTTC
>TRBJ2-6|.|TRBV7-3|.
CASNVLGANVLTF
TGTGCCAGCAACGTCCTCGGGGCCAACGTCCTGACTTTC
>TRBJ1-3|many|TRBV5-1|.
CASSSRTESSGNTIYF
TGCGCCAGCAGCTCACGGACGGAGAGCTCTGGAAACACCATATATTTT
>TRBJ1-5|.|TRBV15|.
CATSRDRAGMRNQPQHF
TGTGCCACCAGCAGAGATAGAGCGGGGATGCGCAATCAGCCCCAGCATTTT
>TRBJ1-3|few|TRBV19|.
CASKEQNSGNTIYF
TGTGCCAGTAAGGAACAGAACTCTGGAAACACCATATATTTT
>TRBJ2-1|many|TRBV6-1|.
CASSFRPSSYNEQFF
TGTGCCAGCAGTTTTCGGCCTAGCTCCTACAATGAGCAGTTCTTC
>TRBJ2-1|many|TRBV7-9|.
CASSSVSGNEQFF
TGTGCCAGCAGCTCCGTTAGCGGCAATGAGCAGTTCTTC
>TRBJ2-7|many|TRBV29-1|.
CSVEETYEQYF
TGCAGCGTTGAAGAGACCTACGAGCAGTACTTC
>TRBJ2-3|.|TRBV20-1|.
CSVGRRTDTQYF
TGCAGTGTCGGGAGACGCACAGATACGCAGTATTTT
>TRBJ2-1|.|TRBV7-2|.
CASSPGTPLNERFF
TGTGCCAGCAGCCCTGGGACTCCTCTCAATGAGCGATTCTTC